The rows below give T cell receptor beta chains drawn from one sample of a study of post-analysis software for immune sequencing data. TCRdb itself ran the PCR reads through MiXCR, one entry per CDR3 protein. The sample records 380,000 or so distinct CDR3 sequences, about a third being singletons. Input material: blood. The origin of the receptors is a girl aged 10 to 17 with multiple sclerosis. Each CDR3 is given with its conserved first and last residue. D genes are given only for firm matches. Size tells how often a clone was seen (once, few, many) or the class of an expanded clone, and some rows leave it out.

TRBJ2-1	-	-	TRBV5-6	CVSSLSSTHEQFF	TGTGTCAGCAGCTTGAGCTCAACCCATGAGCAGTTCTTC
TRBJ1-3	-	-	TRBV7-2	CASSLREGPSSGNTIYF	TGTGCCAGTTCTCTTCGGGAAGGGCCTTCCTCTGGAAACACCATATATTTT
TRBJ1-1	-	few	TRBV7-3	CASSPRPVASPNTEAFF	TGTGCCAGCAGCCCCCGACCGGTAGCCAGTCCTAACACTGAAGCTTTCTTT
TRBJ2-1	-	few	TRBV4-3	CASSQERSSSYNEQFF	TGCGCCAGCAGCCAAGAAAGGTCCAGCTCCTACAATGAGCAGTTCTTC
TRBJ1-2	-	few	TRBV12-3/TRBV12-4	CASSPAEGLHGYTF	TGTGCCAGCAGTCCTGCTGAGGGTCTCCATGGCTACACCTTC
TRBJ2-3	TRBD2	-	TRBV6-1	CASTRGVPDTQYF	TGTGCCAGCACTCGGGGGGTCCCAGATACGCAGTATTTT
TRBJ2-5	-	once	TRBV20-1	CSARGDTQRETQYF	TGCAGTGCTAGGGGAGACACCCAAAGGGAGACCCAGTACTTC
TRBJ2-1	TRBD1	once	TRBV6-1	CASSVDRANSYNEQFF	TGTGCCAGCAGCGTAGACAGGGCCAACTCCTACAATGAGCAGTTCTTC
TRBJ1-4	TRBD1	-	TRBV13	CASSVRGQGSEKLFF	TGTGCCAGCAGCGTCCGGGGACAGGGGTCTGAAAAACTGTTTTTT
TRBJ1-1	TRBD1	few	TRBV12-5	CASGRWTGGRTEAFF	TGTGCTAGTGGTCGATGGACAGGGGGACGGACTGAAGCTTTCTTT
TRBJ2-3	-	-	TRBV12-3/TRBV12-4	CASSPPTGMRADTQYF	TGTGCCAGCAGTCCACCCACGGGGATGCGCGCAGATACGCAGTATTTT
TRBJ2-7	-	-	TRBV4-1	CASSPTSRTYEQYF	TGCGCCAGCAGCCCAACTAGCCGCACCTACGAGCAGTACTTC
TRBJ2-5	TRBD2	-	TRBV13	CASSRRGSGVETQYF	TGTGCCAGCAGCCGCCGAGGAAGCGGGGTAGAGACCCAGTACTTC
TRBJ1-6	-	-	TRBV12-3/TRBV12-4	CASSFRQKNSPLHF	TGTGCCAGCAGTTTCCGACAGAAAAATTCACCCCTCCACTTT
TRBJ2-1	-	-	TRBV29-1	CSVEAVAYNEQFF	TGCAGCGTTGAAGCGGTAGCCTACAATGAGCAGTTCTTC
TRBJ2-7	-	few	TRBV28	CASLQGYEQYF	TGTGCCAGTTTACAGGGCTACGAGCAGTACTTC
TRBJ1-2	-	-	TRBV15	CATSRARDAASNYGYTF	TGTGCCACCAGCAGAGCAAGGGACGCGGCCTCTAACTATGGCTACACCTTC
TRBJ1-2	-	few	TRBV12-3/TRBV12-4	CASTQGLGYTF	TGTGCCAGCACCCAGGGGCTTGGCTACACCTTC
TRBJ2-1	-	-	TRBV29-1	CSHWQGTYNEQFF	TGCAGCCACTGGCAGGGGACCTACAATGAGCAGTTCTTC
TRBJ2-5	TRBD2	few	TRBV9	CASSPPGGEETQYF	TGTGCCAGCAGCCCCCCGGGAGGAGAAGAGACCCAGTACTTC
TRBJ2-7	-	-	TRBV28	CASTLGRELEQYF	TGTGCCAGCACCCTAGGGCGCGAGCTCGAGCAGTACTTC
TRBJ2-3	TRBD2	many	TRBV27	CASSLIPMGGGADTQYF	TGTGCCAGCAGTTTAATCCCTATGGGCGGGGGGGCAGATACGCAGTATTTT
TRBJ1-1	-	-	TRBV4-3	CASSQDRRGMNTEAFF	TGCGCCAGCAGCCAAGATCGGCGGGGCATGAACACTGAAGCTTTCTTT
TRBJ2-5	-	-	TRBV7-3	CASSLGAGVETQYF	TGTGCCAGCAGCTTAGGGGCAGGGGTGGAGACCCAGTACTTC
TRBJ2-2	-	-	TRBV12-3/TRBV12-4	CASTPTGELFF	TGTGCCAGCACCCCCACCGGGGAGCTGTTTTTT
TRBJ2-5	-	-	TRBV6-2/TRBV6-3	CASKVAVQETQYF	TGTGCCAGCAAGGTGGCAGTACAAGAGACCCAGTACTTC
TRBJ2-4	-	-	TRBV6-6	CASSLTGTQGDIQYF	TGTGCCAGCAGTCTCACCGGGACCCAGGGAGACATTCAGTACTTC
TRBJ1-2	-	once	TRBV12-3/TRBV12-4	CASSSRALGGYGYTF	TGTGCCAGCAGTTCCCGGGCCCTCGGGGGCTATGGCTACACCTTC
TRBJ2-1	TRBD2	few	TRBV29-1	CSVEDLAADSYNEQFF	TGCAGCGTTGAAGATCTAGCGGCAGACTCCTACAATGAGCAGTTCTTC
TRBJ2-5	TRBD2	-	TRBV6-2/TRBV6-3	CASSYSSGAAETQYF	TGTGCCAGCAGTTACTCCAGCGGGGCCGCAGAGACCCAGTACTTC
TRBJ2-7	TRBD2	-	TRBV11-2	CASSLDRSGVYEQYF	TGTGCCAGCAGCTTAGATCGTAGCGGGGTGTACGAGCAGTACTTC
TRBJ2-5	-	few	TRBV5-1	CASSPSTTQETQYF	TGCGCCAGCAGCCCGTCGACTACACAAGAGACCCAGTACTTC
TRBJ2-1	-	-	TRBV3-1	CASSQDPLANEQFF	TGTGCCAGCAGCCAAGATCCCCTAGCCAATGAGCAGTTCTTC
TRBJ2-7	TRBD1	-	TRBV7-2	CASSEPGQGFHEQYF	TGTGCCAGCAGCGAACCGGGACAGGGGTTCCACGAGCAGTACTTC
TRBJ1-1	-	-	TRBV2	CASSERLRAFF	TGTGCCAGCAGTGAACGGCTTCGAGCTTTCTTT
TRBJ2-1	-	-	TRBV3-1	CASSPFRPSYNEQFF	TGTGCCAGCAGCCCCTTTCGTCCGTCCTACAATGAGCAGTTCTTC
TRBJ2-5	-	-	TRBV12-3/TRBV12-4	CASSFEYQETQYF	TGTGCCAGCAGTTTTGAGTACCAAGAGACCCAGTACTTC
TRBJ2-7	-	-	TRBV4-3	CASSQETYTGYEQYF	TGCGCCAGCAGCCAAGAAACCTACACAGGGTACGAGCAGTACTTC
TRBJ2-5	TRBD2	few	TRBV3-1	CASSPWSISGGQVGETQYF	TGTGCCAGCAGCCCCTGGTCCATAAGCGGGGGCCAAGTCGGCGAGACCCAGTACTTC
TRBJ2-2	-	-	TRBV7-2	CASSPRTGGELFF	TGTGCCAGCAGCCCTCGGACTGGTGGGGAGCTGTTTTTT
TRBJ1-1	-	once	TRBV11-2	CASSLGRTAGSNTEAFF	TGTGCCAGCAGCTTAGGGAGGACAGCCGGCTCGAACACTGAAGCTTTCTTT
TRBJ1-4	-	few	TRBV15	CATSRDKGQVKLFF	TGTGCCACCAGCAGAGATAAGGGGCAGGTAAAACTGTTTTTT